This T cell receptor beta chain was observed in a study of T cells after yellow fever vaccination. The CDR3 sequence is 12 residues long. Looked up from germline, CDR1 is SQVTM and CDR2 is ANQGSEA. V was clipped by 4 bases and J by 2 bases, with 6 bases between them. This clonotype was found a few times. In TCRdb, the 5' RACE reads were re-called with MiXCR into one record per CDR3 protein. The top ten hold roughly 3.4% of the sample, which has a few hundred thousand distinct CDR3 sequences, over 4.5% seen once. The sequencing used CD4+ T cells sorted from PBMCs, collected on the day of the yellow fever booster vaccination. The chain has TRBV29-1 and TRBJ2-1; D call uncertain. The sequence was collected from a man aged 18 to 30 who received the YFV17D yellow fever vaccine. The CDR3 DNA reads as TGCAGCGTTGGACTTACCTACAATGAGCAGTTCTTC. It codes for CSVGLTYNEQFF.